Sequencing of this TCR beta chain was carried out in a study of CD8+ T cells in alopecia areata. Study summary: Patients in the treated group were given tofacitinib by mouth, 5 to 10 mg twice a day. Study-wide findings and caveats: Higher clonality and more expanded CD8+ clones appeared in lesional than normal scalp.

The CDR3 is made up of 15 amino acids. The germline gives CDR1 MGHRA, CDR2 YSYEKL. Germline trimming cut 2 bases from V and 8 bases from J; bases unmatched to any gene: 3. The authors extracted RNA and reverse transcribed it into cDNA as the sequencing template. Clones were read by immunoSEQ multiplex PCR, and TCRdb kept only the in-frame ones, dropping some. The table records approximately 89,000 clones, roughly two fifths of them present only once. About this clone: What it binds is not known.

This TCR came from a human donor with alopecia areata. The sequenced sample was CD4+ T cells sorted from blood. The genes are TRBV4-1 and TRBJ2-1; 13 bases map to TRBD2. The CDR3, as DNA: TGCGCCAGCAGCCAATTTGGACTAGCGGGAGATGAGCAGTTCTTC. Translated: CASSQFGLAGDEQFF.